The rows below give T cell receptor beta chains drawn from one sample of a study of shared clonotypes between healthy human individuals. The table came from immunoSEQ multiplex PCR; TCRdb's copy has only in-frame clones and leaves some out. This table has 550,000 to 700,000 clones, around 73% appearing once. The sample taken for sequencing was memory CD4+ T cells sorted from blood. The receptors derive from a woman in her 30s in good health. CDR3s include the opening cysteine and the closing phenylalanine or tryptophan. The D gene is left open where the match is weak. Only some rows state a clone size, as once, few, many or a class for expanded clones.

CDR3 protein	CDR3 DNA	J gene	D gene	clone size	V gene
CASSLLGNEQYF	TGTGCCAGCAGCTTGTTGGGGAACGAGCAGTACTTC	TRBJ2-7	-	-	TRBV5-4
CASSLGRNTEAFF	TGCGCCAGCAGCTTGGGACGGAACACTGAAGCTTTCTTT	TRBJ1-1	-	-	TRBV5-1
CASSSPRQGNTEAFF	TGTGCCAGCAGCTCCCCGAGGCAGGGGAACACTGAAGCTTTCTTT	TRBJ1-1	-	-	TRBV7-9
CASSRGRQPQHF	TGTGCCAGTAGTCGGGGGCGGCAGCCCCAGCATTTT	TRBJ1-5	-	-	TRBV19
CASSPGQGAYNEQFF	TGTGCCAGCAGCCCGGGACAGGGGGCCTACAATGAGCAGTTCTTC	TRBJ2-1	TRBD1	-	TRBV9
CASSSRPPHNEQFF	TGTGCCAGCAGTTCCCGACCGCCGCACAATGAGCAGTTCTTC	TRBJ2-1	-	-	TRBV6-5
CASTLGAGGRDTQYF	TGTGCCAGCACCCTCGGGGCGGGAGGGCGTGATACGCAGTATTTT	TRBJ2-3	TRBD2	-	TRBV2
CASSPPGFGVETQYF	TGTGCCAGCTCACCCCCGGGCTTTGGGGTAGAGACCCAGTACTTC	TRBJ2-5	-	-	TRBV6-5
CASSGLTHAEAFF	TGTGCCAGCAGCGGACTGACCCACGCTGAAGCTTTCTTT	TRBJ1-1	-	-	TRBV9
CACRHTGELHQPQHF	TGTGCCTGCCGACACACAGGGGAACTTCATCAGCCCCAGCATTTT	TRBJ1-5	TRBD1	many	TRBV30
CASRRDRGHDEQFF	TGTGCCAGCAGAAGGGACAGGGGGCACGATGAGCAGTTCTTC	TRBJ2-1	TRBD1	-	TRBV6-5
CASSYTGTSRNEQYF	TGTGCCAGCAGTTACACCGGGACTAGCCGTAACGAGCAGTACTTC	TRBJ2-7	TRBD2	-	TRBV14
CASSLLDKYEQYF	TGTGCCAGCAGCCTACTAGATAAATACGAGCAGTACTTC	TRBJ2-7	-	-	TRBV7-9
CASSGRVVGTEAFF	TGTGCCAGCAGCGGCAGGGTAGTGGGCACTGAAGCTTTCTTT	TRBJ1-1	-	-	TRBV4-2
CASSPRDGNEQYF	TGTGCCAGCAGTCCCCGGGACGGCAACGAGCAGTACTTC	TRBJ2-7	-	-	TRBV6-1
CASSEGVIINYGYTF	TGTGCCAGTAGCGAAGGGGTGATAATAAACTATGGCTACACCTTC	TRBJ1-2	-	-	TRBV19
CASSLVTGGYEQYF	TGTGCCAGCAGCTTAGTGACAGGAGGCTACGAGCAGTACTTC	TRBJ2-7	-	many	TRBV11-2
CASSGQPQGTQYF	TGCGCCAGCTCCGGACAGCCCCAAGGGACCCAGTACTTC	TRBJ2-5	-	few	TRBV10-1
CASSLEAGAITDTQYF	TGTGCCAGCAGCTTAGAAGCGGGAGCTATCACAGATACGCAGTATTTT	TRBJ2-3	TRBD2	few	TRBV9
CASSHRGGESSYEQYF	TGTGCCAGCAGCCACCGAGGGGGGGAGAGCTCCTACGAGCAGTACTTC	TRBJ2-7	-	-	TRBV4-2
CASTYLGFTGPPSLFF	TGTGCCAGCACCTACCTCGGCTTCACCGGGCCCCCATCCCTCTTCTTC	TRBJ2-7	-	-	TRBV5-6
CASSFLEHGELFF	TGCGCCAGCAGCTTCTTGGAACACGGGGAGCTGTTTTTT	TRBJ2-2	-	-	TRBV5-1
CASSYSGTGGVGQYF	TGTGCCAGCAGTTACTCTGGGACAGGGGGCGTCGGGCAGTACTTC	TRBJ2-7	TRBD1	-	TRBV6-6
CASSEALQGPEAFF	TGTGCCAGCAGTGAAGCTCTCCAGGGGCCTGAAGCTTTCTTT	TRBJ1-1	-	-	TRBV6-1
CASSERLNVSTDTQYF	TGTGCCAGCAGTGAAAGGCTTAACGTTAGCACAGATACGCAGTATTTT	TRBJ2-3	-	-	TRBV25-1
CASSTNTEAFF	TGTGCCAGCTCTACGAACACTGAAGCTTTCTTT	TRBJ1-1	-	-	TRBV2
CASSSPRPTNYEQYF	TGTGCCAGCAGTTCCCCCCGCCCGACCAACTACGAGCAGTACTTC	TRBJ2-7	-	once	TRBV28
CASSHRRGREETQYF	TGTGCCAGCAGCCATAGGAGGGGGCGCGAGGAGACCCAGTACTTC	TRBJ2-5	-	-	TRBV14
CASSIPSVWGPYEQYF	TGTGCCAGTAGTATTCCGAGTGTGTGGGGGCCCTACGAGCAGTACTTC	TRBJ2-7	-	-	TRBV19
CASSPPNLRGEETQYF	TGTGCCAGCTCACCACCGAACCTAAGGGGGGAAGAGACCCAGTACTTC	TRBJ2-5	-	-	TRBV18
CASSQDRGGLAGKKQYF	TGTGCCAGCAGCCAAGATAGGGGGGGACTAGCGGGTAAGAAGCAGTACTTC	TRBJ2-7	TRBD2	-	TRBV4-2
CASSLHSGASGQETQYF	TGTGCCAGCAGCTTGCATAGCGGTGCTAGCGGCCAAGAGACCCAGTACTTC	TRBJ2-5	TRBD2	-	TRBV5-4
CASLRQGNEQFF	TGTGCCAGCCTACGACAGGGGAATGAGCAGTTCTTC	TRBJ2-1	TRBD1	-	TRBV5-6
CASSRTLMNTEAFF	TGTGCCAGCAGCCGAACCCTTATGAACACTGAAGCTTTCTTT	TRBJ1-1	-	-	TRBV27
CASSNTGSQNIQYF	TGTGCCAGCAGTAATACAGGGTCACAAAACATTCAGTACTTC	TRBJ2-4	-	-	TRBV27
CASTTGIFMNTEAFF	TGTGCCAGCACTACCGGAATTTTCATGAACACTGAAGCTTTCTTT	TRBJ1-1	-	few	TRBV6-1
CASSFGPRPKVKPQHF	TGTGCCAGCAGTTTCGGGCCCCGCCCCAAGGTGAAGCCCCAGCATTTT	TRBJ1-5	-	-	TRBV28